The 27 T cell receptor beta chains presented below share a single source sample, sequenced in a study of cytomegalovirus exposure and HLA in healthy donors. The primer mix had 60 Vbeta and 13 Jbeta primers. Produced via immunoSEQ multiplex PCR; TCRdb's table is partial and in-frame only. The sample has more than 95,000 clones; 77% are singletons. Material for sequencing was PBMCs. The receptors come from a woman in her thirties or forties in good health and CMV-seropositive.

CDR3 nucleotide sequence: TGTGCCAGCTCATCAGGGTTCAACAATGAGCAGTTCTTC. This gives the protein CASSSGFNNEQFF. J is TRBJ2-1 and V is TRBV18, with D perhaps matching TRBD1 (5 bases). Germline V gene data show CDR1 as KGHSH and CDR2 as LQKENI. CDR3 size: 13 residues. The V end lost 5 bases, the J end lost 5 bases, and 10 bases lay between the germline ends.

This sequence joins TRBV5-1 and TRBJ2-7; 7 nucleotides line up with TRBD1. The CDR3 loop spans 14 amino acids. From germline, CDR1 is SGHRS and CDR2 YFSETQ. Trimming removed 3 bases from V and 1 base from J; junction bases left unmatched: 4. The CDR3 is CASSSVQGSYEQYF. The CDR3 bases are TGCGCCAGCAGCTCGGTACAGGGGTCCTACGAGCAGTACTTC.

The CDR3 DNA reads as TGTGCCAGCCGGGAAGAAGCGGGAGGCAACAATGAGCAGTTCTTC. Its translation: CASREEAGGNNEQFF. V gene TRBV6-1 combines with J gene TRBJ2-1, with 9 positions matching TRBD2. The germline CDR1 and CDR2 sequences are MNHNS and SASEGT. The CDR3 is 15 residues long. With V trimmed by 8 bases and J by 5 bases, 10 bases remained unmatched.

J is TRBJ2-7 and V is TRBV6-1, with 10 nucleotides matching TRBD2. The CDR3 has 15 amino acids. Unmatched junction bases numbered 6, after V lost 7 bases and J lost 0 bases. Germline V gene sequence: CDR1 MNHNS, CDR2 SASEGT. The CDR3 DNA follows: TGTGCCAGCACCAAGACTAGCGGGTCCTCCTACGAGCAGTACTTC. This encodes CASTKTSGSSYEQYF.

The chain couples TRBV28 to TRBJ1-4; D unclear. Trimming took off 7 bases at V and 7 bases at J, with 16 bases between the two ends. The germline V gene has CDR1 MDHEN and CDR2 SYDVKM. The CDR3 has 14 amino acids. The CDR3 protein is CASIEGRAGEKLFF. As DNA, the CDR3 is TGTGCCAGCATCGAGGGTAGGGCCGGTGAAAAACTGTTTTTT.

This clone has more than one count but fewer than ten. The chain carries TRBV7-2 and TRBJ2-1; no clear D gene. Germline lookup yields CDR1 SGHTA and CDR2 FQGNSA. This CDR3 comprises 16 residues. Trimming left V 1 base short and J 0 bases short, with 10 bases between. Here the CDR3 DNA reads TGTGCCAGCAGCTTAGAAAGCACTCTCTCCTACAATGAGCAGTTCTTC. It translates to CASSLESTLSYNEQFF.

The chain employs TRBV7-2 and TRBJ1-6; a possible D gene is TRBD1 (6 bases). Per the germline V gene, CDR1 is SGHTA and CDR2 is FQGNSA. The V end lost 5 bases, the J end lost 0 bases, and 14 bases lay between the germline ends. This CDR3 is 17 amino acids long. Here the CDR3 DNA reads TGTGCCAGCAGCCCAGGGGTAGTAAGCTCCTATAATTCACCCCTCCACTTT. This sequence encodes CASSPGVVSSYNSPLHF.

This sequence joins TRBV5-6 and TRBJ2-1; 9 bases agree with TRBD2. This CDR3 comprises 16 residues. The V segment lost 4 bases and the J segment 5 bases; nucleotides outside the gene matches: 10. CDR1 is SGHDT, CDR2 YYEEEE, per germline. The CDR3 protein is CASSPFAGGAHNEQFF. The DNA for the CDR3 is TGTGCCAGCAGCCCCTTCGCGGGAGGGGCCCACAATGAGCAGTTCTTC.

This clone was counted between two and nine times. This chain connects TRBV11-2 to TRBJ1-5; 9 bases are shared with TRBD1. Looked up from germline, CDR1 is SGHAT and CDR2 is FQNNGV. V lost 2 bases to trimming and J lost 7 bases; unmatched junction nucleotides: 3. The CDR3 runs 14 residues. The CDR3 nucleotides are TGTGCCAGCAGCTTACGACAGGGGGACCAGCCCCAGCATTTT. Translated, it gives CASSLRQGDQPQHF.

This clone appeared a single time. The rearrangement joins TRBV4-1 to TRBJ2-2, with 7 bases fitting TRBD1. The germline gives CDR1 MGHRA, CDR2 YSYEKL. The trim removed 1 base at V and 2 bases at J, leaving 7 bases unmatched. CDR3 size: 17 residues. CDR3 nucleotide sequence: TGCGCCAGCAGCCAAGTGATACAGGGGCCAAACACCGGGGAGCTGTTTTTT. Residues: CASSQVIQGPNTGELFF.

The V call is TRBV7-3, the J call TRBJ2-1; 8 positions agree with TRBD2. V shed 3 bases, J shed 9 bases, and the junction held 13 bases outside the gene matches. The CDR3 spans 16 residues. Germline V lookup: CDR1 SGHTA, CDR2 FQGTGA. The CDR3 reads CASSFLPGTRGGEQFF. In nucleotides, the CDR3 is TGTGCCAGCAGCTTCCTACCCGGGACTAGAGGCGGTGAGCAGTTCTTC.

This clone occurred a few times. The rearrangement joins TRBV11-2 to TRBJ2-3; D possibly corresponds to TRBD2 (5 bases). CDR1 and CDR2 from the germline V gene are SGHAT and FQNNGV. The V and J ends lost 4 bases and 6 bases respectively, with 11 bases between them. The CDR3 loop spans 13 amino acids. The CDR3 protein is CASSSGLVDTQYF. The CDR3 DNA sequence: TGTGCCAGCAGCTCCGGACTTGTCGATACGCAGTATTTT.

This clone has a handful of counts. The chain uses TRBV6-5 and TRBJ1-6; D is ambiguous. CDR3 length equals 14 residues. Germline values: CDR1 MNHEY, CDR2 SVGAGI. V lost 7 bases and J lost 1, with 8 bases in between. CDR3 region: CASNLGSYNSPLHF. In DNA form, the CDR3 reads TGTGCCAGCAACCTAGGTTCCTATAATTCACCCCTCCACTTT.

The chain carries TRBV30 and TRBJ1-2, with 8 bases matching TRBD1. From germline, CDR1 is GTSNPN and CDR2 SVGIG (reference sequence). The CDR3 spans 12 residues. J lost 2 bases, V lost 8 bases, and 4 bases had no gene match. The CDR3 DNA is TGTGCCCGGACAGGGAACAACTATGGCTACACCTTC. Its translation is CARTGNNYGYTF.

This chain uses TRBV6-5 with TRBJ1-5, with TRBD1 matching 7 bases. There are 14 residues in the CDR3. The V and J ends lost 10 bases and 0 bases, in that order; junction bases with no gene match: 6. Germline CDR1 MNHEY, CDR2 SVGAGI. The CDR3 loop reads CATGTDYSNQPQHF. DNA of the CDR3: TGTGCCACCGGGACAGATTATAGCAATCAGCCCCAGCATTTT.

The gene calls are TRBV19 and TRBJ2-1, with 7 bases that match TRBD1. Unmatched junction bases numbered 22, after V lost 9 bases and J lost 5 bases. This CDR3 spans 18 amino acids. Germline V gene data show CDR1 as LNHDA and CDR2 as SQIVND (reference sequence). The chain's CDR3 is CASRPRGRGGLRDNEQFF. The CDR3 DNA sequence: TGTGCCAGCCGCCCCAGGGGGAGAGGCGGCCTAAGGGACAATGAGCAGTTCTTC. The full variable domain, its missing parts supplied by reference TRBV19 and TRBJ2-1, is DGGITQSPKYLFRKEGQNVTLSCEQNLNHDAMYWYRQDPGQGLRLIYYSQIVNDFQKGDIAEGYSVSREKKESFPLTVTSAQKNPTAFYLCASRPRGRGGLRDNEQFFGPGTRLTVL.

The genes are TRBV6-6 and TRBJ1-5, with 10 bases matching TRBD1. After removal of 2 bases from V and 0 bases from J, the junction contained 1 base not matched to a gene. CDR1 is MNHNY, CDR2 SVGAGI, per germline (reference sequence). The CDR3 consists of 16 residues. CDR3 nucleotides: TGTGCCAGCAGTTACGGGACAGGGGATAGCAATCAGCCCCAGCATTTT. Encoded protein: CASSYGTGDSNQPQHF.

This clone was detected only once. J is TRBJ1-2 and V is TRBV2; the D is unclear. This CDR3 region has 12 residues. Germline values: CDR1 SNHLY, CDR2 FYNNEI. V was clipped by 8 bases and J by 3 bases, with 10 bases between them. The CDR3 nucleotides are TGTGCCAGCCACCGGGAGGACTATGGCTACACCTTC. Translating gives CASHREDYGYTF.

This chain connects TRBV15 to TRBJ2-3; 7 positions match TRBD1. Unmatched junction bases numbered 7, after V lost 7 bases and J lost 3 bases. CDR1 is LNHNV, CDR2 YYDKDF, per germline (reference sequence). The CDR3 spans 14 residues. CDR3 amino acids: CATTLRQGTDTQYF. CDR3 nucleotide sequence: TGTGCCACCACCCTTAGACAGGGTACAGATACGCAGTATTTT.

The J gene is TRBJ2-7, the V gene TRBV19; unclear D gene. Germline-derived CDR1 and CDR2 are LNHDA and SQIVND (reference sequence). The CDR3 runs 13 residues. Trimming removed 3 bases from V and 2 bases from J, with 8 bases in between. The CDR3 reads CASSIALPYEQYF. The DNA of the CDR3 is TGTGCCAGTAGTATCGCTCTACCCTACGAGCAGTACTTC.

The chain links TRBV7-9 to TRBJ2-7; 8 nucleotides agree with TRBD1. The CDR3 runs to 12 residues. V shed 4 bases and J 5 bases; nucleotides not matched to a gene: 1. Germline V gene lookup returns CDR1 SEHNR and CDR2 FQNEAQ (reference sequence). The DNA for the CDR3 is TGTGCCAGCAGCTGGACAGGGAACGAGCAGTACTTC. Amino acids: CASSWTGNEQYF.

This clone is medium-sized. This chain joins TRBV6-5 and TRBJ2-7; D is possibly TRBD2 (5 bases). The germline V gene has CDR1 MNHEY and CDR2 SVGAGI. This CDR3 region has 13 residues. Deletions cut 6 bases from V and 3 bases from J, with 12 bases between. CDR3 in amino acids: CASSAGINYEQYF. DNA of the CDR3: TGTGCCAGCAGCGCCGGGATCAACTACGAGCAGTACTTC.

The genes are TRBV2 and TRBJ1-3, with unresolved D. Trimming shortened V by 6 bases and J by 0 bases, and 12 bases separated the two germline ends. The CDR3 contains 15 residues. In germline, CDR1 is SNHLY, CDR2 FYNNEI. The CDR3 sequence is CASSGTVNSGNTIYF. The CDR3 coding sequence is TGTGCCAGCAGCGGTACAGTTAACTCTGGAAACACCATATATTTT. Combining the CDR3 with reference TRBV2 and TRBJ1-3 gives the whole variable domain EPEVTQTPSHQVTQMGQEVILRCVPISNHLYFYWYRQILGQKVEFLVSFYNNEISEKSEIFDDQFSVERPDGSNFTLKIRSTKLEDSAMYFCASSGTVNSGNTIYFGEGSWLTVV.

In nucleotides, the CDR3 is TGCGCCAGCAGCTTGGGAGTGAGCACAGATACGCAGTATTTT. Translated, it gives CASSLGVSTDTQYF. The chain combines TRBV5-1 with TRBJ2-3; no definite D call. CDR3 size: 14 residues. Trimming removed 0 bases from V and 0 bases from J, with 5 bases in between. Germline V gene sequence: CDR1 SGHRS, CDR2 YFSETQ.

The chain combines TRBV11-2 with TRBJ1-1, with D perhaps matching TRBD1 (5 bases). The V gene lost 2 bases and the J gene lost 5 bases, with 9 bases spanning the gap. The CDR3 sequence is 13 residues long. CDR1 is SGHAT and CDR2 is FQNNGV in the germline V gene. The CDR3 spells CASSLSRGTEAFF. The CDR3 DNA follows: TGTGCCAGCAGCTTAAGTCGGGGGACTGAAGCTTTCTTT.

The rearrangement joins TRBV27 to TRBJ1-1; 8 nucleotides match TRBD1. V shed 4 bases and J 1 base; nucleotides not matched to a gene: 2. The germline V gene has CDR1 MNHEY and CDR2 SMNVEV (reference sequence). The length of the CDR3 is 14 residues. The CDR3 coding sequence is TGTGCCAGCAGTTACAGGGGGGGGAACACTGAAGCTTTCTTT. It translates to CASSYRGGNTEAFF.

The chain links TRBV7-2 to TRBJ1-2; D is unclear. V lost 1 base, J lost 4 bases, and 7 bases lay in between. The CDR3 loop spans 13 amino acids. CDR1 SGHTA and CDR2 FQGNSA come from the germline V gene. CDR3 loop: CASSLGGGYGYTF. The CDR3, as DNA: TGTGCCAGCAGCTTAGGCGGCGGCTATGGCTACACCTTC.